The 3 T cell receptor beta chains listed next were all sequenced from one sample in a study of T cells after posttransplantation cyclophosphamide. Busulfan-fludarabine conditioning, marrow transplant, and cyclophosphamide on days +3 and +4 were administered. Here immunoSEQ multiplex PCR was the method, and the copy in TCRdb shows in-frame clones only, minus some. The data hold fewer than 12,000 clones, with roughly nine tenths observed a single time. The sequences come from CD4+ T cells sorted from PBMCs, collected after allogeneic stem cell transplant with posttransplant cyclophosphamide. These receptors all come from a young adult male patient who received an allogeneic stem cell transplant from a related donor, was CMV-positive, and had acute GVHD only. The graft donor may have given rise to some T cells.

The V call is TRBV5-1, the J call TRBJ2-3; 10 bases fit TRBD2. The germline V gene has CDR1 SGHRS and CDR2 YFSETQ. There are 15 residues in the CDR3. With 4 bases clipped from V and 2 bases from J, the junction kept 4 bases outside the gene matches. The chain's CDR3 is CASSKLAGFTDTQYF. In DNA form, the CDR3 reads TGCGCCAGCAGCAAACTAGCGGGGTTCACAGATACGCAGTATTTT.

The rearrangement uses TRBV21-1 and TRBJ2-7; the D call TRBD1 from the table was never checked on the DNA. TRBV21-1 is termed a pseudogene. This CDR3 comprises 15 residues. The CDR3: CANKIDRYQSYEQYF. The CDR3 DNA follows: TGTGCCAATAAAATAGACAGGTATCAGTCCTACGAGCAGTACTTC.

The CDR3 DNA reads as TGTGCCAGCAGCGTAGGCGCGGGGGTCGAGCAGTACTTC. This sequence encodes CASSVGAGVEQYF. The rearrangement joins TRBV9 to TRBJ2-7; 7 positions agree with TRBD2. J gave up 6 bases and V 0 bases, and 3 bases lay outside the gene matches. The germline V gene encodes CDR1 SGDLS and CDR2 YYNGEE. The CDR3 is made up of 13 amino acids.